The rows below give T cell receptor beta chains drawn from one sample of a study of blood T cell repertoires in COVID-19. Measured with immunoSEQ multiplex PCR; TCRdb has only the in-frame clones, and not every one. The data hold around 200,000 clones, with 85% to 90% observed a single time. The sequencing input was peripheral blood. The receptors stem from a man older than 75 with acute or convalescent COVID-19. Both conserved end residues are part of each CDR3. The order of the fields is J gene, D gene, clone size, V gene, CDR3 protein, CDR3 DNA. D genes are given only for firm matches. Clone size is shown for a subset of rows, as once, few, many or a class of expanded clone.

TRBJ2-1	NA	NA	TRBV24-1	CATRGRGNNEQFF	TGTGCCACCAGGGGACGGGGGAACAATGAGCAGTTCTTC
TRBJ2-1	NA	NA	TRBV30	CAWGQPDRMSNEQFF	TGTGCCTGGGGACAGCCGGACCGGATGTCGAATGAGCAGTTCTTC
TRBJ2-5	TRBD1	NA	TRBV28	CASTRPGGGFQETQYF	TGTGCCAGCACCCGCCCAGGGGGCGGTTTCCAAGAGACCCAGTACTTC
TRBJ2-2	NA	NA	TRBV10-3	CAITPDNVAGELFF	TGTGCCATCACCCCCGACAATGTTGCCGGGGAGCTGTTTTTT
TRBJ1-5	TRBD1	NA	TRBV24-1	CATSDRGQDIGDQPQHF	TGTGCCACCAGTGATCGGGGACAGGATATTGGAGATCAGCCCCAGCATTTT
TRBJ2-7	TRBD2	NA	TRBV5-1	CASSRTSGTYEQYF	TGCGCCAGCAGTCGGACTAGCGGGACATACGAGCAGTACTTC
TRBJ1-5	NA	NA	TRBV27	CASRRDTNSNQPQHF	TGTGCCAGCAGGAGGGACACCAATAGCAATCAGCCCCAGCATTTT
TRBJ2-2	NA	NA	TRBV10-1	CASNPGVGAGELFF	TGCGCCAGCAACCCAGGGGTTGGAGCCGGGGAGCTGTTTTTT
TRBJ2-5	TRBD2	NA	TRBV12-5	CASGSPLAGGGETQYF	TGTGCTAGTGGTTCCCCGCTAGCGGGAGGTGGTGAGACCCAGTACTTC
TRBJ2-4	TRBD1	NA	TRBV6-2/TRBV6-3	CASSYDRTGVKNIQYF	TGTGCCAGCAGTTACGACCGGACAGGGGTCAAAAACATTCAGTACTTC
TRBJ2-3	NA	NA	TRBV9	CASSVATGAGADTQYF	TGTGCCAGCAGCGTAGCAACGGGAGCTGGCGCAGATACGCAGTATTTT
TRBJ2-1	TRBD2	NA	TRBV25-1	CASSVLAGVSNEQFF	TGTGCCAGCAGTGTACTAGCGGGGGTATCTAATGAGCAGTTCTTC
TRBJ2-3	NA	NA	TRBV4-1	CASSQDLEVRNTQYF	TGCGCCAGCAGCCAAGATTTGGAGGTCCGGAATACGCAGTATTTT
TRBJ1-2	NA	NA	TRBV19	CASSIAGALWSYGYTF	TGTGCCAGTAGTATTGCAGGGGCCCTATGGTCCTATGGCTACACCTTC
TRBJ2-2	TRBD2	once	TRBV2	CASRGLAGGPQTGELFF	TGTGCCAGCAGGGGACTAGCGGGAGGGCCGCAGACCGGGGAGCTGTTTTTT
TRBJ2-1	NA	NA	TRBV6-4	CASSVDYPNLYNEQFF	TGTGCCAGCAGTGTGGACTACCCAAACCTTTACAATGAGCAGTTCTTC
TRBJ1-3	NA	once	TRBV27	CASSLGGSGNTIYF	TGTGCCAGCAGTTTGGGAGGTTCTGGAAACACCATATATTTT
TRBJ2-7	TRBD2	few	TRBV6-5	CASRRTSGDTIGQYF	TGTGCCAGCAGGAGGACTAGCGGAGATACTATCGGGCAGTACTTC
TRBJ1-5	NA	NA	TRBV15	CATSNWAKEPQHF	TGTGCCACCAGCAACTGGGCTAAGGAGCCCCAGCATTTT
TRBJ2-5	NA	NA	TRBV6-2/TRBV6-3	CASSYRAATQYF	TGTGCCAGCAGTTACAGAGCGGCGACCCAGTACTTC
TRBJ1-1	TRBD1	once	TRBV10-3	CAISVRGPMNTEAFF	TGTGCCATCAGTGTAAGGGGGCCGATGAACACTGAAGCTTTCTTT
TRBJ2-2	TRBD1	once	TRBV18	CASSLQGDMNGELFF	TGTGCCAGCTCACTGCAGGGGGACATGAATGGGGAGCTGTTTTTT
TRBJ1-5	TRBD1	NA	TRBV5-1	CASSLEAGGNQPQHF	TGCGCCAGCAGCTTGGAGGCAGGGGGTAATCAGCCCCAGCATTTT
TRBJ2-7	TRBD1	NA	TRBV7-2	CASSPRDRGRIGEQYF	TGTGCCAGCAGCCCCCGGGACAGGGGGCGGATCGGAGAGCAGTACTTC
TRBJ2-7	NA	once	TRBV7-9	CASSERQTYEQYF	TGTGCCAGCAGCGAACGACAGACCTACGAGCAGTACTTC
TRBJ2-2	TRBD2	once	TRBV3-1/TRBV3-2	CASSQGGGRNTGELFF	TGTGCCAGCAGCCAAGGGGGAGGGAGGAACACCGGGGAGCTGTTTTTT
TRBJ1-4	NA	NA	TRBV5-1	CASSLDTTNEKLFF	TGCGCCAGCAGCTTAGACACAACTAATGAAAAACTGTTTTTT
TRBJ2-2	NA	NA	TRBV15	CATSGIADAGTGELFF	TGTGCCACCTCGGGGATCGCGGACGCCGGCACCGGGGAGCTGTTTTTT
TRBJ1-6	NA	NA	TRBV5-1	CASRPGWFINSPLHF	TGCGCCAGCAGACCGGGTTGGTTTATTAATTCACCCCTCCACTTT
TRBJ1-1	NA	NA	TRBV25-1	CASSRGGGWNTEAFF	TGTGCCAGCAGCCGAGGGGGGGGATGGAACACTGAAGCTTTCTTT
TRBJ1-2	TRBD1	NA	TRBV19	CASSIRGDSDYGYTF	TGTGCCAGTAGTATCCGTGGGGACAGCGACTATGGCTACACCTTC
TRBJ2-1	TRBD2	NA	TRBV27	CASSLRTSNYNEQFF	TGTGCCAGCAGTTTAAGGACTAGTAACTACAATGAGCAGTTCTTC
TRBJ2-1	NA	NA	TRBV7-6	CASSFEAQVYNEQFF	TGTGCCAGCAGCTTTGAAGCGCAAGTCTACAATGAGCAGTTCTTC
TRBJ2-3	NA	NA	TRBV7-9	CASSLGPGVGDTQYF	TGTGCCAGCAGCTTAGGCCCAGGGGTGGGTGATACGCAGTATTTT
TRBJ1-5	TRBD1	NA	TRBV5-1	CASSLGRGNQPQHF	TGCGCCAGCAGCTTGGGCAGGGGGAATCAGCCCCAGCATTTT
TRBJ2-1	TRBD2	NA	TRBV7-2	CASSLRTTSGSIHEQFF	TGTGCCAGCAGCTTAAGGACGACTAGCGGGAGTATCCATGAGCAGTTCTTC
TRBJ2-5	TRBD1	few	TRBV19	CASKDRQETQYF	TGTGCCAGTAAGGACAGGCAAGAGACCCAGTACTTC
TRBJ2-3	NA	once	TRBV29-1	CSVEDRVVSTDTQYF	TGCAGCGTTGAAGACCGAGTAGTGTCCACAGATACGCAGTATTTT
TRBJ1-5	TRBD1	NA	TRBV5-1	CASSLGGTENQPQHF	TGCGCCAGCAGCTTGGGAGGGACAGAAAATCAGCCCCAGCATTTT
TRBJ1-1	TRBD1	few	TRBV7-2	CASSLGQGRTEAFF	TGTGCCAGCAGCCTGGGACAGGGGAGGACTGAAGCTTTCTTT
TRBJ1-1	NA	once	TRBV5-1	CASSPEYSTMNTEAFF	TGCGCCAGCAGCCCAGAGTACAGTACCATGAACACTGAAGCTTTCTTT
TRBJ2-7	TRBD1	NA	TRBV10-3	CAISAHSGTGTGYEQYF	TGTGCCATCAGTGCCCATTCCGGGACAGGCACGGGCTACGAGCAGTACTTC
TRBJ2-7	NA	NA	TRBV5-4	CASSTRTGTKYEQYF	TGTGCCAGCAGCACTCGGACAGGGACTAAATACGAGCAGTACTTC